A single sample is the source of the 21 T cell receptor beta chains below, sequenced in a study of cytomegalovirus exposure and HLA in healthy donors. The PCR ran on 60 Vbeta and 13 Jbeta primers. The protocol was immunoSEQ multiplex PCR, while the TCRdb copy is restricted to in-frame clones and leaves out a portion. This table has roughly 120,000 clones, roughly 74% appearing once. Material: PBMCs. These receptors all come from a man between 35 and 55 years old in good health and CMV-seropositive.

The chain joins TRBV11-3 to TRBJ2-2; TRBD1 matches 12 bases. This CDR3 region has 15 residues. Germline CDR1 SGHNT, CDR2 YENEEA. V was clipped by 4 bases and J by 8 bases; unmatched bases: 5. In DNA form, the CDR3 reads TGTGCCAGCAGCTCCGGGACAGGGGGCTATGGGGAGCTGTTTTTT. This translates into CASSSGTGGYGELFF. The full variable domain, with the rest looked up from reference TRBV11-3 and TRBJ2-2, is EAGVVQSPRYKIIEKKQPVAFWCNPISGHNTLYWYLQNLGQGPELLIRYENEEAVDDSQLPKDRFSAERLKGVDSTLKIQPAELGDSAVYLCASSSGTGGYGELFFGEGSRLTVL.

This rearrangement joins TRBV28 to TRBJ1-6, with 7 bases lining up with TRBD1. The CDR3 extends over 14 amino acids. J gave up 8 bases and V 4 bases, and 5 bases lay outside the gene matches. Germline V lookup: CDR1 MDHEN, CDR2 SYDVKM. DNA for the CDR3: TGTGCCAGCAGTTCGGGACAGTCTCATTCACCCCTCCACTTT. Its translation: CASSSGQSHSPLHF.

This rearrangement joins TRBV15 to TRBJ2-3, with D unclear. The CDR3 spans 13 residues. Per germline, CDR1 LNHNV and CDR2 YYDKDF (reference sequence). Trimming took 1 base from V and 5 from J, leaving 7 bases between them. This CDR3 reads CATSRGGEDTQYF. The CDR3 DNA is TGTGCCACCAGCAGAGGAGGTGAAGATACGCAGTATTTT.

The chain is built from TRBV2 and TRBJ1-1; 8 bases are shared with TRBD1. The trim removed 6 bases at V and 1 base at J, leaving 7 bases unmatched. CDR3 length: 15 amino acids. Per germline, CDR1 SNHLY and CDR2 FYNNEI. CDR3 residues: CASRVGQGGNTEAFF. The CDR3 DNA reads TGTGCCAGCAGAGTCGGACAGGGCGGGAACACTGAAGCTTTCTTT.

This clone was recorded once. The chain joins TRBV4-1 to TRBJ2-7; 9 bases align to TRBD1. The germline gives CDR1 MGHRA, CDR2 YSYEKL. The J segment lost 5 bases and the V segment lost 0 bases, leaving 5 bases of the junction unmatched. The CDR3 runs 15 residues. The CDR3 DNA reads TGCGCCAGCAGCCAAGAGACAGGGGGATTGGACGAGCAGTACTTC. It specifies CASSQETGGLDEQYF.

This chain uses TRBV23-1 with TRBJ2-7; 11 bases are a match to TRBD1. TRBV23-1 is treated as an ORF (open reading frame) with a function not yet certain. The CDR3 consists of 16 residues. Trimming took 3 bases from V and 2 from J; bases not matched to a gene: 6. The CDR3 spells CASSQGQGEFAYEQYF. The CDR3 region has the DNA TGCGCCAGCAGTCAGGGACAGGGGGAATTTGCCTACGAGCAGTACTTC.

This chain joins TRBV5-1 and TRBJ2-2, with TRBD1 identical over 7 bases. Germline assignment: CDR1 SGHRS and CDR2 YFSETQ. The CDR3 extends over 16 amino acids. V shed 1 base and J 4 bases; nucleotides not matched to a gene: 7. The DNA for the CDR3 is TGCGCCAGCAGCTTGTCAGGGACAGAGCTCACCGGGGAGCTGTTTTTT. Translation gives CASSLSGTELTGELFF.

The chain employs TRBV5-1 and TRBJ1-6; D not certain. The germline V and J ends were trimmed by 4 bases and 7 bases, with 12 bases remaining between them. The CDR3 covers 14 residues. Germline V gives CDR1 SGHRS, CDR2 YFSETQ. CDR3 sequence reads: CASSPGETNSPLHF. In nucleotides, the CDR3 is TGCGCCAGCAGCCCCGGAGAGACCAATTCACCCCTCCACTTT. Supplemented by reference TRBV5-1 and TRBJ1-6, the full variable domain reads KAGVTQTPRYLIKTRGQQVTLSCSPISGHRSVSWYQQTPGQGLQFLFEYFSETQRNKGNFPGRFSGRQFSNSRSEMNVSTLELGDSALYLCASSPGETNSPLHFGNGTRLTVT.

The chain joins TRBV14 to TRBJ1-4, with TRBD1 identical over 9 bases. Germline V gives CDR1 SGHDN, CDR2 FVKESK. The CDR3 spans 15 residues. The V gene end was trimmed by 6 bases and the J gene end by 4 bases; junction bases not matched to a gene: 6. CDR3 amino acids: CASSWGDRDNEKLFF. The CDR3 DNA sequence: TGTGCCAGCAGTTGGGGGGACAGGGATAATGAAAAACTGTTTTTT.

This clone was seen more than once but under ten times. The J gene is TRBJ1-4, the V gene TRBV6-1; 7 nucleotides match TRBD1. Unmatched junction bases numbered 8, after V lost 6 bases and J lost 4 bases. This CDR3 region has 15 residues. Germline CDR1 and CDR2: MNHNS and SASEGT. The CDR3 region is CASSLDWDSNEKLFF. CDR3 DNA sequence: TGTGCCAGCAGCCTAGATTGGGACAGTAATGAAAAACTGTTTTTT.

The chain uses TRBV7-2 and TRBJ2-7; D gene uncertain. The CDR3 spans 13 residues. Trimming pared 5 bases from V and 4 bases from J, leaving 12 bases between. The germline V gene encodes CDR1 SGHTA and CDR2 FQGNSA. CDR3 coding DNA: TGTGCCAGCAGCGTCTCCGGTCGTTACGAGCAGTACTTC. It codes for CASSVSGRYEQYF.

This clone was found a few times. This sequence joins TRBV6-6 and TRBJ1-2; a weak D match, TRBD1 (5 bases). CDR1 MNHNY and CDR2 SVGAGI come from the germline V gene (reference sequence). The CDR3 loop spans 14 amino acids. Deletions cut 7 bases from V and 4 bases from J, with 16 bases between. The CDR3 protein is CASISLAQGYGYTF. In nucleotides, the CDR3 is TGTGCCAGCATCTCGTTGGCCCAGGGCTATGGCTACACCTTC.

The V gene is TRBV5-6, the J gene TRBJ2-2; D is possibly TRBD2 (6 bases). CDR3 size: 14 residues. V gave up 3 bases and J gave up 6 bases, with 12 bases separating them. Germline V gene sequence: CDR1 SGHDT, CDR2 YYEEEE. The DNA of the CDR3 is TGTGCCAGCAGCTCCTCGTGGAGGGCCGGGGAGCTGTTTTTT. Translated: CASSSSWRAGELFF.

The chain has TRBV28 and TRBJ2-7, with 10 bases matching TRBD1. The trim removed 6 bases at V and 4 bases at J, leaving 9 bases unmatched. Germline CDR1 MDHEN, CDR2 SYDVKM. The CDR3 has 15 residues. The CDR3 nucleotides read TGTGCCAGCAGCCACCAGGGGGACAGGGGATACGAGCAGTACTTC. The encoded protein is CASSHQGDRGYEQYF.

The genes are TRBV30 and TRBJ1-2; D is perhaps TRBD1 (6 bases). The V and J ends lost 4 bases and 4 bases respectively, with 13 bases between them. CDR1 GTSNPN and CDR2 SVGIG come from the germline V gene (reference sequence). The CDR3 sequence is 13 residues long. The CDR3 DNA reads as TGTGCCTGGAACACCAGGGGAAGCTATGGCTACACCTTC. Translation: CAWNTRGSYGYTF. Full variable domain (remainder filled in from reference TRBV30 and TRBJ1-2): SQTIHQWPATLVQPVGSPLSLECTVEGTSNPNLYWYRQAAGRGLQLLFYSVGIGQISSEVPQNLSASRPQDRQFILSSKKLLLSDSGFYLCAWNTRGSYGYTFGSGTRLTVV.

V is TRBV7-2 and J is TRBJ1-1; TRBD1 might be the D (5 bases). The CDR3 runs to 14 residues. CDR1 and CDR2 (germline): SGHTA, FQGNSA. The V end lost 5 bases, the J end lost 2 bases, and 12 bases lay between the germline ends. The CDR3, as DNA: TGTGCCAGCAGCCCGTTTGGGGCAAACACTGAAGCTTTCTTT. Translation gives CASSPFGANTEAFF. The full variable domain, in which reference TRBV7-2 and TRBJ1-1 provide the parts outside the CDR3, is GAGVSQSPSNKVTEKGKDVELRCDPISGHTALYWYRQSLGQGLEFLIYFQGNSAPDKSGLPSDRFSAERTGGSVSTLTIQRTQQEDSAVYLCASSPFGANTEAFFGQGTRLTVV.

This clone was observed a single time. The V gene is TRBV7-9, the J gene TRBJ2-5; D remains unclear. CDR1 is SEHNR, CDR2 FQNEAQ, per germline (reference sequence). This CDR3 region has 13 residues. V lost 3 bases to trimming and J lost 9 bases, with 14 bases between them. CDR3 in DNA: TGTGCCAGCAGCTTGGGCCCCGGTGGTTCCCAGTACTTC. Its protein is CASSLGPGGSQYF.

This sequence joins TRBV6-1 and TRBJ2-5; possibly TRBD2 for D (7 bases). Trimming took off 3 bases at V and 2 bases at J, with 19 bases between the two ends. The CDR3 length is 17 residues. Germline-derived CDR1 and CDR2 are MNHNS and SASEGT. CDR3 protein: CASSEGAWGGRQETQYF. The CDR3 nucleotides are TGTGCCAGCAGTGAGGGGGCCTGGGGGGGACGTCAAGAGACCCAGTACTTC.

The sample holds a few counts of this clone. The chain employs TRBV6-5 and TRBJ2-1, with 9 nucleotides matching TRBD2. V dropped 6 bases and J dropped 4; count of bases not matched to a gene: 7. CDR3 length: 15 amino acids. Germline CDR1 is MNHEY and CDR2 is SVGAGI. This CDR3 reads CASRASGGRYNEQFF. The CDR3 DNA reads TGTGCCAGCAGAGCGAGCGGGGGGCGTTACAATGAGCAGTTCTTC.

The J gene is TRBJ2-2, the V gene TRBV5-1, with TRBD2 matching over 7 bases. V dropped 1 base and J dropped 6; count of bases not matched to a gene: 6. This CDR3 has 15 amino acids. CDR1 is SGHRS, CDR2 YFSETQ, per germline. CDR3 in amino acids: CASSLSGRESGELFF. CDR3 nucleotide sequence: TGCGCCAGCAGCTTGTCGGGGAGGGAATCCGGGGAGCTGTTTTTT.

This rearrangement joins TRBV5-1 to TRBJ2-2; perhaps TRBD1 as D (6 bases). The germline V gene encodes CDR1 SGHRS and CDR2 YFSETQ. Deletions cut 3 bases from V and 7 bases from J, with 19 bases between. The CDR3 loop spans 16 amino acids. The DNA for the CDR3 is TGCGCCAGCAGCTACCGTGAGGACAGCCTGCTCGGGGAGCTGTTTTTT. Its protein product is CASSYREDSLLGELFF.